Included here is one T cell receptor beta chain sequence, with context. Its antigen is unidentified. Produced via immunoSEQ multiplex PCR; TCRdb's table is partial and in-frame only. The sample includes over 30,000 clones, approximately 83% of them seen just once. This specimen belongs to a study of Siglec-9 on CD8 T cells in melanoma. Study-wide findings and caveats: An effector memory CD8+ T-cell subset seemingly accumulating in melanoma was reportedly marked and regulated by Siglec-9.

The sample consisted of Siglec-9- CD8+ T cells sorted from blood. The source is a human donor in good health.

DNA for the CDR3: TGTGCCAGTGAGGGCTGGGGAGGCACTGAAGCTTTCTTT. As protein: CASEGWGGTEAFF. The chain couples TRBV19 to TRBJ1-1; D is uncertain. With 8 bases removed from V and 4 bases from J, the gap between germline ends came to 14 bases. CDR1 LNHDA and CDR2 SQIVND come from the germline V gene (reference sequence). The CDR3 extends over 13 amino acids.